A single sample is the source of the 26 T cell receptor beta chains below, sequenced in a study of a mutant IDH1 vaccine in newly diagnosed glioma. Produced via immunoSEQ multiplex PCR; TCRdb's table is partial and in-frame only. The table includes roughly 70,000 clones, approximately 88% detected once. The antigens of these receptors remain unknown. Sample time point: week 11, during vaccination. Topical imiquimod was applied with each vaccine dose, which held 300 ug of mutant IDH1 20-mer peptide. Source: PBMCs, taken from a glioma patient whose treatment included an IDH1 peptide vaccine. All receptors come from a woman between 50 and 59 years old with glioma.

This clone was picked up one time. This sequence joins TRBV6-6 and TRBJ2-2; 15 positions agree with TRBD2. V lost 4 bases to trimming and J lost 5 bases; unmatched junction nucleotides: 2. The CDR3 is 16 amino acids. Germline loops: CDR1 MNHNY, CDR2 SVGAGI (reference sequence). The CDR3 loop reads CASSSGLAGGTGELFF. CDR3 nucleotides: TGTGCCAGCAGTTCGGGACTAGCGGGGGGAACCGGGGAGCTGTTTTTT.

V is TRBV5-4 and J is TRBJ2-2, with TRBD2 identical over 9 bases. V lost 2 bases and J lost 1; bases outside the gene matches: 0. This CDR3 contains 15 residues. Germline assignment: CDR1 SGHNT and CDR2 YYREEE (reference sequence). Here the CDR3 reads CASSFSGGNTGELFF. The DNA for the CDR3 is TGTGCCAGCAGCTTTAGCGGGGGGAACACCGGGGAGCTGTTTTTT. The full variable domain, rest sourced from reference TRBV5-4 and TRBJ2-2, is ETGVTQSPTHLIKTRGQQVTLRCSSQSGHNTVSWYQQALGQGPQFIFQYYREEENGRGNFPPRFSGLQFPNYSSELNVNALELDDSALYLCASSFSGGNTGELFFGEGSRLTVL.

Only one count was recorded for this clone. Here the CDR3 DNA reads TGTGCCAGCAGGGTGGGGGGCGATAGGGGCTACACCTTC. Protein product: CASRVGGDRGYTF. The chain recombines TRBV6-6 with TRBJ1-2; a possible D gene is TRBD1 (6 bases). The CDR3 is 13 amino acids. V was pared by 6 bases and J by 8 bases, with 16 bases between. Germline V gene sequence: CDR1 MNHNY, CDR2 SVGAGI (reference sequence).

DNA for the CDR3: TGTGCCAGCAGCTTAAATCCGGTTCACTCTGGAAACACCATATATTTT. Translation: CASSLNPVHSGNTIYF. V gene TRBV7-2 combines with J gene TRBJ1-3; D gene uncertain. V shed 2 bases and J shed 0 bases, with 11 bases lying between them. The CDR3 is 16 amino acids. CDR1 is SGHTA and CDR2 is FQGNSA in the germline V gene.

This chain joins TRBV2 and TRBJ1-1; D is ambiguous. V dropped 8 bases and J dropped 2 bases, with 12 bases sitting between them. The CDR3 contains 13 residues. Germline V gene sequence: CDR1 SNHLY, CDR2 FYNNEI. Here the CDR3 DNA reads TGTGCCAGCCTGCCGGAGGAAAACACTGAAGCTTTCTTT. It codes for CASLPEENTEAFF.

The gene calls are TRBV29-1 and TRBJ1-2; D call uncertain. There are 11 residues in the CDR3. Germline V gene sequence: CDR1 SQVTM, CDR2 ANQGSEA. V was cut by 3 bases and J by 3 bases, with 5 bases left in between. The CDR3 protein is CSVDRDYGYTF. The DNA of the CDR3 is TGCAGCGTTGATAGGGACTATGGCTACACCTTC. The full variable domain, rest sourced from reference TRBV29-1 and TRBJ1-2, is SAVISQKPSRDICQRGTSLTIQCQVDSQVTMMFWYRQQPGQSLTLIATANQGSEATYESGFVIDKFPISRPNLTFSTLTVSNMSPEDSSIYLCSVDRDYGYTFGSGTRLTVV.

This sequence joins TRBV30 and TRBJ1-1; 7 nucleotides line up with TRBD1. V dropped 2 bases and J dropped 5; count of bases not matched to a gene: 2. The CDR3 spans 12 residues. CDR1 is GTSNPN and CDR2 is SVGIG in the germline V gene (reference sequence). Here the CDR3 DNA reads TGTGCCTGGAGTACAGGGGTAACTGAAGCTTTCTTT. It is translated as CAWSTGVTEAFF.

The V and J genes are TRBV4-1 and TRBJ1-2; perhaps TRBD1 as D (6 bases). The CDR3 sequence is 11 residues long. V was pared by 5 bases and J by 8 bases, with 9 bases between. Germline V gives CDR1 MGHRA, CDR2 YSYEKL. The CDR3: CASSTRGGYTF. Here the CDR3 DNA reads TGCGCCAGCAGCACGAGGGGGGGCTACACCTTC.

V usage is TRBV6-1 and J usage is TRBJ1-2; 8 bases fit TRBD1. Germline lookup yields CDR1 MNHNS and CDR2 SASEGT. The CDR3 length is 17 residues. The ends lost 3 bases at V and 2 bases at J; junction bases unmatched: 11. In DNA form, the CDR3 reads TGTGCCAGCAGTGATGGAGGGGGGACAGGCTTAAACTATGGCTACACCTTC. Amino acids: CASSDGGGTGLNYGYTF.

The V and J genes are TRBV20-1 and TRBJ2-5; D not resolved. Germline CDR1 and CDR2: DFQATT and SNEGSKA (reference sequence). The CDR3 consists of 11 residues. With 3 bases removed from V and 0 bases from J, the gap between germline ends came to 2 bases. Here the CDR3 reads CSARNQETQYF. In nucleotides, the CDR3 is TGCAGTGCTAGGAACCAAGAGACCCAGTACTTC.

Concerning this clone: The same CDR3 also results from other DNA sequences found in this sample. CDR3 amino acids: CASSLGNSGNTIYF. CDR3 nucleotides: TGCGCCAGCAGCTTAGGAAACTCTGGAAACACCATATATTTT. The genes are TRBV5-1 and TRBJ1-3; no reliable D call. The ends were cut back, 2 bases at V and 0 bases at J, with 6 bases in the middle. The CDR3 totals 14 residues. CDR1 is SGHRS and CDR2 is YFSETQ in the germline V gene. Full variable domain (outside the CDR3, taken from reference TRBV5-1 and TRBJ1-3): KAGVTQTPRYLIKTRGQQVTLSCSPISGHRSVSWYQQTPGQGLQFLFEYFSETQRNKGNFPGRFSGRQFSNSRSEMNVSTLELGDSALYLCASSLGNSGNTIYFGEGSWLTVV.

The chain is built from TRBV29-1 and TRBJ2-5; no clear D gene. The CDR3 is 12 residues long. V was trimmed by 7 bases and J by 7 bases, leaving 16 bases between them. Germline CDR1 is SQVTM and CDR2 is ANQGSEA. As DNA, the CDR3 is TGCAGCGCCTACCAAAAAACTGGGACCCAGTACTTC. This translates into CSAYQKTGTQYF.

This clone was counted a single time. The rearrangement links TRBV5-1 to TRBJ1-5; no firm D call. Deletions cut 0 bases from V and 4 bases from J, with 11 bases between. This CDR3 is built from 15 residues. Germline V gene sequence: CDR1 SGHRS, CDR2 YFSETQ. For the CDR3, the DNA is TGCGCCAGCAGCTTGGACTATGGAGCAAATCAGCCCCAGCATTTT. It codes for CASSLDYGANQPQHF.

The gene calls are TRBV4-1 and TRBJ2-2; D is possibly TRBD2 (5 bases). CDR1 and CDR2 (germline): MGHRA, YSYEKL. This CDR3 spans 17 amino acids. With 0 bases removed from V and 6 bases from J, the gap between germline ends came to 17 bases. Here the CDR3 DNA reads TGCGCCAGCAGCCAAGATCGGGTTTCGGGGTTATCCGGGGAGCTGTTTTTT. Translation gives CASSQDRVSGLSGELFF.

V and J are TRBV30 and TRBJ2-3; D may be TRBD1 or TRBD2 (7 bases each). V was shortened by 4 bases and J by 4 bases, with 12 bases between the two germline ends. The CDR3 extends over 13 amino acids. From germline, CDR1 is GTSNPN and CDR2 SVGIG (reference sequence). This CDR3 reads CAWTGGDADTQYF. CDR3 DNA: TGTGCCTGGACAGGGGGGGACGCAGATACGCAGTATTTT.

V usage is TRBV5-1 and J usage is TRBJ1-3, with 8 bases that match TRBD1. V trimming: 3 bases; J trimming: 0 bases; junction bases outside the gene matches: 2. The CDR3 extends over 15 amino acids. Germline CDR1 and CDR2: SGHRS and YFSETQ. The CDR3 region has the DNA TGCGCCAGCAGCTCAACAGGGGGCTCTGGAAACACCATATATTTT. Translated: CASSSTGGSGNTIYF.

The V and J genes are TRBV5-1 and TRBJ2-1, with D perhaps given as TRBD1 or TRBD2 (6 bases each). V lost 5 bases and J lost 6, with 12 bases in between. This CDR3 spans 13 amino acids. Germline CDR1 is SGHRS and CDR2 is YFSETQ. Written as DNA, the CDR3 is TGCGCCAGCAGGGAGGGGGGCATCAATGAGCAGTTCTTC. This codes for CASREGGINEQFF.

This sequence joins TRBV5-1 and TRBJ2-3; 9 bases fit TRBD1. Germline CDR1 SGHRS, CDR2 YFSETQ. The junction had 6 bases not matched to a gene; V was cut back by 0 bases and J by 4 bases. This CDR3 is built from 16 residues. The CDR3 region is CASSLGATGGADTQYF. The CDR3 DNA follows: TGCGCCAGCAGCTTGGGGGCGACAGGGGGAGCAGATACGCAGTATTTT.

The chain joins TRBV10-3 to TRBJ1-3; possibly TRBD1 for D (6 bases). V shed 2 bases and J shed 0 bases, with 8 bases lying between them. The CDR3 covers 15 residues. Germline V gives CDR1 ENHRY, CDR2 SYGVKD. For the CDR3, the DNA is TGTGCCATCAGTGAGGACAGGAGCTCTGGAAACACCATATATTTT. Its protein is CAISEDRSSGNTIYF.

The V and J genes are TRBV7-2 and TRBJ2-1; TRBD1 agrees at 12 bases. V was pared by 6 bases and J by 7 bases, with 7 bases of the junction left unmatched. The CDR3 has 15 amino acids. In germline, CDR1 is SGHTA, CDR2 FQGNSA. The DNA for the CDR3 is TGTGCCAGCAGGTCGGGACAGGGGGCGCAAAATGAGCAGTTCTTC. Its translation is CASRSGQGAQNEQFF.

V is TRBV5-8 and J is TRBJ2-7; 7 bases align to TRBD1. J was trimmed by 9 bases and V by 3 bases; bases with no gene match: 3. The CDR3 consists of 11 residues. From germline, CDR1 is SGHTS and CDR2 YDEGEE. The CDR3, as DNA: TGTGCCAGCAGCTACAGGACAGGGCAGTACTTC. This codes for CASSYRTGQYF. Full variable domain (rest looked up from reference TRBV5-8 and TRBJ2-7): EAGVTQSPTHLIKTRGQQATLRCSPISGHTSVYWYQQALGLGLQFLLWYDEGEERNRGNFPPRFSGRQFPNYSSELNVNALELEDSALYLCASSYRTGQYFGPGTRLTVT.

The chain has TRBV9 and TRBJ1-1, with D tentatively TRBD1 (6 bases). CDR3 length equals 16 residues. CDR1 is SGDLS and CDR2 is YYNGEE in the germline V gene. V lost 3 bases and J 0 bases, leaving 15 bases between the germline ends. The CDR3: CASSASTTGLNTEAFF. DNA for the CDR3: TGTGCCAGCAGCGCCTCCACGACAGGTTTGAACACTGAAGCTTTCTTT.

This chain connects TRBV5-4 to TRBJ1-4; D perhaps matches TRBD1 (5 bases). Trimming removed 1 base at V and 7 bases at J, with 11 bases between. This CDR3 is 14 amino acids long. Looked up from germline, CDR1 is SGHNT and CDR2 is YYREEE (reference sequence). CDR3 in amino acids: CASSLRGGGEKLFF. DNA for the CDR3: TGTGCCAGCAGCTTGCGGGGGGGAGGTGAAAAACTGTTTTTT.

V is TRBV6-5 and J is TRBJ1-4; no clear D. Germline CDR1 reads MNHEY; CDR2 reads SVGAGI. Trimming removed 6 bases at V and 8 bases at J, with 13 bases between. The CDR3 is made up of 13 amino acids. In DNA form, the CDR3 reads TGTGCCAGCAGCCAATGGTTTGGAGAAAAACTGTTTTTT. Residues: CASSQWFGEKLFF.

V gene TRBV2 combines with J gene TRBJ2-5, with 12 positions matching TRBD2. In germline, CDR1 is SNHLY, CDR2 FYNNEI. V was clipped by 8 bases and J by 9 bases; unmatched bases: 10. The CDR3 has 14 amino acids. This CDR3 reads CASAWTSGVAAQYF. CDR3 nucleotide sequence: TGTGCCAGCGCATGGACTAGCGGGGTGGCGGCCCAGTACTTC.

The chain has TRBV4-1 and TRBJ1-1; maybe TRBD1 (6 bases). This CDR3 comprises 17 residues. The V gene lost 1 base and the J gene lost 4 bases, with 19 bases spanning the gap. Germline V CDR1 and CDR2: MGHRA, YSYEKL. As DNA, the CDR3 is TGCGCCAGCAGCCAAGCAGGGGTGCTGGGGGTAGGCACTGAAGCTTTCTTT. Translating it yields CASSQAGVLGVGTEAFF.